These T cell receptor beta chains were read from a single sample in a study of T-cell reconstitution after alpha-beta-depleted transplantation in children. One entry per CDR3 protein, called by TCRdb with MiXCR from the PCR reads. The sample has a few hundred thousand distinct CDR3 sequences, about an eighth seen once. The sample here was PBMCs, mostly from graft donor cells, taken 360 days after TCRalphabeta/CD19-depleted stem cell transplant. The receptors derive from a male patient between 10 and 17 years old who had a stem cell transplant for acute myeloid leukemia, so the T cells may come from the graft donor. Each CDR3 is given with its conserved first and last residue. Fields, in order: CDR3 length, D gene, clone size, J gene, V gene, CDR3 DNA, CDR3 protein. D genes are given only for firm matches. The size entry is marked missing in some rows and otherwise reads once, few, many or a size class.

16 | - | many | TRBJ2-1 | TRBV5-1 | TGCGCCAGCAGCTTGGATGCGGGGCCGTCCTACAATGAGCAGTTCTTC | CASSLDAGPSYNEQFF
13 | - | once | TRBJ2-3 | TRBV20-1 | TGCAGCCCCTTGGGGGACACCACAGATACGCAGTATTTT | CSPLGDTTDTQYF
17 | TRBD2 | - | TRBJ2-1 | TRBV10-3 | TGTGCCATCAGTGCCTTATCTAGCGGGAGGGTTTACAATGAGCAGTTCTTC | CAISALSSGRVYNEQFF
15 | TRBD1 | many | TRBJ2-6 | TRBV29-1 | TGCAGCGTTCGGGGACAGGGCTCTGGGGCCAACGTCCTGACTTTC | CSVRGQGSGANVLTF
14 | TRBD1 | many | TRBJ2-7 | TRBV7-3 | TGCGCCAGCAGCTTGGGACAGGGGGCGAACGAGCAGTACTTC | CASSLGQGANEQYF
20 | TRBD1 | - | TRBJ2-1 | TRBV29-1 | TGCAGCGGCGCATTAATCGGGACAGGGGTACACCTAAGCTCCTACAATGAGCAGTTCTTC | CSGALIGTGVHLSSYNEQFF
14 | - | - | TRBJ2-3 | TRBV30 | TGTGCCTGGGGGGGAAGGACGATAGGGGATACGCAGTATTTT | CAWGGRTIGDTQYF
15 | - | - | TRBJ2-4 | TRBV12-3/TRBV12-4 | TGTGCCAGCAGTTTATGGTCGGCGGCCAAAAACATTCAGTACTTC | CASSLWSAAKNIQYF
15 | TRBD1 | - | TRBJ2-7 | TRBV7-9 | TGTGCCAGCAGCCCCTCGGGACAGGGTCCCTACGAGCAGTACTTC | CASSPSGQGPYEQYF
15 | TRBD1 | - | TRBJ2-5 | TRBV20-1 | TGCAGTGCTAGAGATTGGGACAGGGCTGGCGAGACCCAGTACTTC | CSARDWDRAGETQYF
13 | - | few | TRBJ1-1 | TRBV20-1 | TGCAGTGCTGAAATCCGGGTCAACACTGAAGCTTTCTTT | CSAEIRVNTEAFF
16 | TRBD2 | - | TRBJ2-5 | TRBV5-6 | TGTGCCAGCAGCTTTGTTACTAGCGGCCACCAAGAGACCCAGTACTTC | CASSFVTSGHQETQYF
12 | - | few | TRBJ1-2 | TRBV29-1 | TGCAGCGTTGGACAGAGCAACTATGGCTACACCTTC | CSVGQSNYGYTF
17 | TRBD2 | few | TRBJ2-2 | TRBV28 | TGTGCCAGCAGTACATTCGGACTAGCGGGATTTACCGGGGAGCTGTTTTTT | CASSTFGLAGFTGELFF
16 | - | - | TRBJ2-1 | TRBV20-1 | TGCAGTGCTGGCGCATACGGACGTGTTTTATACAATGAGCAGTTCTTC | CSAGAYGRVLYNEQFF
14 | - | - | TRBJ1-3 | TRBV30 | TGTGCCTGGAGCCCCGGGGGGGCTGGAAACACCATATATTTT | CAWSPGGAGNTIYF
13 | - | - | TRBJ2-7 | TRBV29-1 | TGCAGCGTTGCTAGGAGTTTAACCTACGAGCAGTACTTC | CSVARSLTYEQYF
15 | TRBD2 | - | TRBJ2-7 | TRBV14 | TGTGCCAGCAGCCAAGGGACTAGCATAATCTACGAGCAGTACTTC | CASSQGTSIIYEQYF
15 | - | many | TRBJ2-1 | TRBV20-1 | TGCACTTCAGGGGGCGGGAGGGCTTCCTACAATGAGCAGTTCTTC | CTSGGGRASYNEQFF
13 | TRBD1 | - | TRBJ2-7 | TRBV29-1 | TGCAGCGTTGAGGACAGGTTCTCCTACGAGCAGTACTTC | CSVEDRFSYEQYF
16 | TRBD2 | - | TRBJ2-7 | TRBV18 | TGTGCCAGCTCACCACCGCGGCTAGCGGGGAACTACGAGCAGTACTTC | CASSPPRLAGNYEQYF
14 | TRBD1 | few | TRBJ2-7 | TRBV28 | TGTGCCAGCAGTACTTGGACAGGGATTTACGAGCAGTACTTC | CASSTWTGIYEQYF
14 | TRBD2 | - | TRBJ2-1 | TRBV5-1 | TGCGCCAGCAGCGGGAGGGCCGGGTACAATGAGCAGTTCTTC | CASSGRAGYNEQFF
17 | - | - | TRBJ2-7 | TRBV28 | TGTGCCAGCAGACCCACCAGAGGCGAGGCGACCAGGTACGAGCAGTACTTC | CASRPTRGEATRYEQYF
15 | TRBD2 | few | TRBJ2-4 | TRBV7-9 | TGTGCCAGCAGCACCCTAGCGGGAGCCAAAAACATTCAGTACTTC | CASSTLAGAKNIQYF
15 | - | few | TRBJ1-2 | TRBV4-2 | TGTGCCAGCAGCTTAGGGGGTTCCTCGGACTATGGCTACACCTTC | CASSLGGSSDYGYTF